The 20 T cell receptor beta chains listed next were all sequenced from one sample in a study of OX40 agonist ivuxolimab in advanced cancers. Sequencing used immunoSEQ multiplex PCR; TCRdb keeps in-frame clones, though not all of them. The table has about 14,000 clones, roughly 75% seen once. The material sequenced was CD4+ or CD8+ T cells sorted from blood, taken in a trial of the OX40 agonist ivuxolimab. These receptors were obtained from an adult with an advanced solid tumor such as melanoma, head and neck, liver or kidney cancer.

The chain combines TRBV25-1 with TRBJ1-2; D uncertain. V lost 3 bases and J lost 3, with 11 bases in between. The V gene's germline CDR1 is MGHDK and CDR2 SYGVNS. This CDR3 contains 14 residues. CDR3 protein: CASSEVEQYYGYTF. CDR3 coding DNA: TGTGCCAGCAGTGAGGTGGAACAGTACTATGGCTACACCTTC.

The chain recombines TRBV6-1 with TRBJ2-5; D remains unclear. Germline values: CDR1 MNHNS, CDR2 SASEGT. CDR3 length equals 14 residues. With 2 bases removed from V and 5 bases from J, the gap between germline ends came to 12 bases. The chain's CDR3 is CASSELAYRETQYF. The CDR3 DNA reads as TGTGCCAGCAGTGAACTTGCCTACCGGGAGACCCAGTACTTC.

The chain joins TRBV25-1 to TRBJ1-2; D uncertain. The CDR3 runs to 12 residues. The V gene lost 2 bases and the J gene lost 4 bases, with 5 bases spanning the gap. Germline CDR1 MGHDK, CDR2 SYGVNS. The CDR3 DNA reads as TGTGCCAGCAGTGAAACAGCCTATGGCTACACCTTC. It specifies CASSETAYGYTF.

V is TRBV4-1 and J is TRBJ2-7; 8 bases fit TRBD2. The CDR3 has 15 amino acids. With V trimmed by 1 base and J by 4 bases, 6 bases remained unmatched. Germline V lookup: CDR1 MGHRA, CDR2 YSYEKL. The CDR3 sequence is CASSQGSTSGYEQYF. The CDR3 bases are TGCGCCAGCAGCCAAGGAAGCACTAGCGGATACGAGCAGTACTTC.

The rearrangement links TRBV27 to TRBJ2-5; D not certain. This CDR3 region has 12 residues. Looked up from germline, CDR1 is MNHEY and CDR2 is SMNVEV (reference sequence). Deletions cut 4 bases from V and 7 bases from J, with 10 bases between. CDR3 in DNA: TGTGCCAGCAGTTGGACCAAGGCGACCCAGTACTTC. Its translation: CASSWTKATQYF.

J is TRBJ2-1 and V is TRBV19; the match to TRBD2 covers 8 bases. Germline V gene data show CDR1 as LNHDA and CDR2 as SQIVND (reference sequence). The CDR3 contains 12 residues. CDR3: CAVGLADNEQFF. The DNA of the CDR3 is TGTGCGGTCGGACTAGCAGACAATGAGCAGTTCTTC. Complete variable domain (other parts from reference TRBV19 and TRBJ2-1): DGGITQSPKYLFRKEGQNVTLSCEQNLNHDAMYWYRQDPGQGLRLIYYSQIVNDFQKGDIAEGYSVSREKKESFPLTVTSAQKNPTAFYLCAVGLADNEQFFGPGTRLTVL.

V is TRBV14 and J is TRBJ2-5; D tentatively fits TRBD1 or TRBD2 (6 bases each). Trimming removed 0 bases at V and 4 bases at J, with 15 bases between. There are 16 residues in the CDR3. Per germline, CDR1 SGHDN and CDR2 FVKESK. Here the CDR3 DNA reads TGTGCCAGCAGCCAAGATCCGGGGGCGAAACGAGAGACCCAGTACTTC. Its protein product is CASSQDPGAKRETQYF.

The V call is TRBV27, the J call TRBJ2-4; no reliable D call. This CDR3 is built from 16 residues. Trimming stripped 4 bases from V and 0 bases from J, with 13 bases between. The germline V gene encodes CDR1 MNHEY and CDR2 SMNVEV (reference sequence). The CDR3 spells CASSSSDGLAKNIQYF. The CDR3 DNA sequence: TGTGCCAGCAGTTCCTCGGACGGATTAGCCAAAAACATTCAGTACTTC.

The chain links TRBV21-1 to TRBJ1-5. TRBV21-1 is a documented pseudogene. The CDR3 is 16 residues long. The CDR3 region is CASSAPGARSNQPQHF. The CDR3 bases are TGTGCCAGCAGCGCACCCGGGGCAAGGAGCAATCAGCCCCAGCATTTT.

The CDR3: CASSQGVRRTSGAYWEQYF. The CDR3 DNA is TGTGCCAGCAGCCAAGGGGTCCGGAGAACTTCTGGGGCGTATTGGGAGCAGTACTTC. This sequence joins TRBV14 and TRBJ2-7; tentative D call: TRBD1 (5 bases). This CDR3 is 19 amino acids long. V was cut by 1 base and J by 7 bases, with 29 bases left in between. Per germline, CDR1 SGHDN and CDR2 FVKESK.

The CDR3 loop reads CASSLLGTDYNEQYF. The CDR3 coding sequence is TGTGCCAGCAGCTTACTCGGGACCGATTACAACGAGCAGTACTTC. J is TRBJ2-7 and V is TRBV7-9, with D perhaps assigned TRBD1 or TRBD2 (5 bases each). This CDR3 comprises 15 residues. CDR1 SEHNR and CDR2 FQNEAQ come from the germline V gene (reference sequence). The V end lost 2 bases, the J end lost 5 bases, and 16 bases lay between the germline ends.

V gene TRBV5-5 combines with J gene TRBJ1-3, with D possibly being TRBD1 (5 bases). Germline CDR1 and CDR2: SGHKS and YYEKEE (reference sequence). Trimming removed 1 base at V and 0 bases at J, with 11 bases between. There are 16 residues in the CDR3. The CDR3 here is CASSLYVGGSGNTIYF. The CDR3 nucleotides read TGTGCCAGCAGCTTGTATGTCGGGGGCTCTGGAAACACCATATATTTT.

Comments on this clone: The same CDR3 can be traced to other DNA sequences in this sample. The rearrangement links TRBV4-2 to TRBJ1-3; possibly TRBD1 for D (5 bases). There are 17 residues in the CDR3. The V gene lost 0 bases and the J gene lost 3 bases, with 15 bases spanning the gap. Looked up from germline, CDR1 is LGHNA and CDR2 is YNFKEQ. The chain's CDR3 is CASSQDAGGRGGNTIYF. The CDR3 DNA sequence: TGTGCCAGCAGCCAAGATGCGGGGGGAAGAGGTGGAAACACCATATATTTT.

Judged by abundance, this clone is medium-sized. The genes are TRBV18 and TRBJ2-7; D is unclear. CDR1 is KGHSH, CDR2 LQKENI, per germline. V gave up 0 bases and J gave up 2 bases, with 11 bases separating them. The CDR3 is made up of 15 amino acids. The CDR3 sequence is CASSPPGPPTYEQYF. The CDR3 DNA follows: TGTGCCAGCTCACCACCTGGGCCTCCAACCTACGAGCAGTACTTC.

This clone was seen only once. The chain has TRBV29-1 and TRBJ2-7, with 8 bases lining up with TRBD1. Germline trimming cut 6 bases from V and 5 bases from J; bases unmatched to any gene: 3. This CDR3 contains 11 residues. Germline V CDR1 and CDR2: SQVTM, ANQGSEA. CDR3 sequence (DNA): TGCAGCGTGGACAGGGATGACGAGCAGTACTTC. It codes for CSVDRDDEQYF.

This chain joins TRBV19 and TRBJ2-1, with 10 bases that match TRBD1. V shed 5 bases and J 6 bases; nucleotides not matched to a gene: 10. This CDR3 contains 16 residues. Germline V gives CDR1 LNHDA, CDR2 SQIVND (reference sequence). The CDR3 here is CASSSLDRGRANEQFF. For the CDR3, the DNA is TGTGCCAGTAGTTCACTAGACAGGGGGCGTGCCAATGAGCAGTTCTTC. Using reference TRBV19 and TRBJ2-1 for the parts outside the CDR3, the full variable domain is DGGITQSPKYLFRKEGQNVTLSCEQNLNHDAMYWYRQDPGQGLRLIYYSQIVNDFQKGDIAEGYSVSREKKESFPLTVTSAQKNPTAFYLCASSSLDRGRANEQFFGPGTRLTVL.

V is TRBV29-1 and J is TRBJ1-2; weak D call: TRBD1 (6 bases). The CDR3 has 13 residues. The V end lost 7 bases, the J end lost 1 base, and 13 bases lay between the germline ends. The germline CDR1 and CDR2 sequences are SQVTM and ANQGSEA. The CDR3 nucleotides read TGCAGCGGTATGGACAGCCGTAACTATGGCTACACCTTC. Translation gives CSGMDSRNYGYTF.

The rearrangement joins TRBV11-2 to TRBJ1-5; possibly TRBD1 for D (5 bases). The CDR3 sequence is 15 residues long. The V and J ends lost 5 bases and 0 bases respectively, with 11 bases between them. Germline CDR1 and CDR2: SGHAT and FQNNGV. This chain's CDR3 is CASSPGTVSNQPQHF. In DNA form, the CDR3 reads TGTGCCAGCAGCCCCGGGACGGTTAGCAATCAGCCCCAGCATTTT.

V and J are TRBV6-1 and TRBJ1-1, with D perhaps matching TRBD1 (5 bases). Germline CDR1 MNHNS, CDR2 SASEGT. Trimming cost V 2 bases and J 1 base, with 17 bases left between them. The length of the CDR3 is 17 residues. CDR3 residues: CASSERDLGVKNTEAFF. For the CDR3, the DNA is TGTGCCAGCAGTGAACGGGATTTGGGGGTAAAGAACACTGAAGCTTTCTTT.

The chain is built from TRBV7-8 and TRBJ2-7; 9 bases align to TRBD2. J gave up 2 bases and V 1 base, and 3 bases lay outside the gene matches. The CDR3 is made up of 15 amino acids. Germline V gene data show CDR1 as SGHVS and CDR2 as FQNEAQ. CDR3 in amino acids: CASSLGASGTYEQYF. DNA for the CDR3: TGTGCCAGCAGCTTAGGAGCTAGCGGGACCTACGAGCAGTACTTC.